This T cell receptor (beta chain) was retrieved from a study of control samples from healthy donors and cancer patients. The germline CDR1 and CDR2 sequences are KGHDR and SFDVKD. The CDR3 has 15 amino acids. Trimming removed 4 bases from V and 4 bases from J, with 15 bases in between. The protocol was immunoSEQ multiplex PCR, while the TCRdb copy is restricted to in-frame clones and leaves out a portion. The data hold over 110,000 clones, with more than 90% observed a single time. The receptor comes from a man aged 30-40 years in good health. This sequence joins TRBV24-1 and TRBJ1-2; D gene ambiguous. Sequencing was performed on blood. CDR3 sequence (DNA): TGTGCCACCAGTGAGCCAGACACCGAGGCCTATGGCTACACCTTC. This encodes CATSEPDTEAYGYTF.